These 6 T cell receptor beta chains share one sample of origin, sequenced in a study of control samples from healthy donors and cancer patients. The repertoire was sequenced with immunoSEQ multiplex PCR; TCRdb's copy has only in-frame clones and lacks some. The sample yields 100,000 to 150,000 clones, 75% to 95% seen once. Material: blood. These receptors all stem from a man aged 35-49 years in good health.

V is TRBV23-1 and J is TRBJ2-1; D may be TRBD2 (6 bases). TRBV23-1 is given ORF status, its function remaining uncertain. The CDR3 consists of 16 residues. V was pared by 0 bases and J by 2 bases, with 11 bases between. CDR3 in DNA: TGCGCCAGCAGTCAATCGGGCGGGGCCACCTACAATGAGCAGTTCTTC. This codes for CASSQSGGATYNEQFF.

The chain has TRBV7-3 and TRBJ2-5, with D uncertain. The germline V gene encodes CDR1 SGHTA and CDR2 FQGTGA. V dropped 1 base and J dropped 2 bases, with 5 bases sitting between them. CDR3 length: 13 residues. The CDR3 DNA follows: TGTGCCAGCAGCTTAAGCGTACAAGAGACCCAGTACTTC. Translating it yields CASSLSVQETQYF.

The rearrangement uses TRBV3-1 (or the pseudogene TRBV3-2) and TRBJ2-6; unclear D gene. Germline assignment: CDR1 LGHDT and CDR2 YNNKEL (reference sequence). There are 14 residues in the CDR3. Trimming stripped 4 bases from V and 4 bases from J, with 8 bases between. The CDR3 region has the DNA TGTGCCAGCAGCCCCAGTATCGGGGCCAACGTCCTGACTTTC. Protein sequence: CASSPSIGANVLTF.

V and J are TRBV12-3 or TRBV12-4 and TRBJ2-7, with D perhaps TRBD1 (5 bases). Trimming shortened V by 7 bases and J by 4 bases, and 14 bases separated the two germline ends. The CDR3 extends over 13 amino acids. Here the CDR3 DNA reads TGTGCCAGCAACGATAGGGGCTTTTACGAGCAGTACTTC. As protein: CASNDRGFYEQYF.

This CDR3 is CASSIPPGREAQYF. In DNA, the CDR3 is TGTGCCAGCAGTATCCCACCCGGGAGGGAGGCGCAGTATTTT. The V gene is TRBV27, the J gene TRBJ2-3; 8 positions match TRBD2. The junction had 11 bases not matched to a gene; V was cut back by 5 bases and J by 10 bases. The CDR3 extends over 14 amino acids. The germline CDR1 and CDR2 sequences are MNHEY and SMNVEV (reference sequence).

This rearrangement joins TRBV5-4 to TRBJ1-1; tentatively, D is TRBD1 (6 bases). The CDR3 totals 14 residues. From germline, CDR1 is SGHNT and CDR2 YYREEE (reference sequence). Trimming took off 5 bases at V and 4 bases at J, with 15 bases between the two ends. The CDR3 region is CASREETGFTEAFF. The DNA of the CDR3 is TGTGCCAGCAGAGAAGAAACAGGGTTCACTGAAGCTTTCTTT.